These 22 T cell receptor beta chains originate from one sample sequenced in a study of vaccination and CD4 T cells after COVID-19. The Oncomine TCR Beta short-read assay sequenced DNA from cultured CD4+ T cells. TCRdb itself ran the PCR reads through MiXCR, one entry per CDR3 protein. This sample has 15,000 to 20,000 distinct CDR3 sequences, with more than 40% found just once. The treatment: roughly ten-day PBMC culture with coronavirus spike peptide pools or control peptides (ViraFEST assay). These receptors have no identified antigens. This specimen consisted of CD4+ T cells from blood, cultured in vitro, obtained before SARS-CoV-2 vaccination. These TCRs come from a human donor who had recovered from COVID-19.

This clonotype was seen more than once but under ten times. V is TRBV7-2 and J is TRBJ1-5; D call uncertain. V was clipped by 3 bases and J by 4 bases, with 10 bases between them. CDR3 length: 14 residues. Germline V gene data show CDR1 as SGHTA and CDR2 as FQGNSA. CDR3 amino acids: CASSLPGRNQPQHF. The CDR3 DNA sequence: TGTGCCAGCAGCTTGCCGGGGAGGAATCAGCCCCAGCATTTT.

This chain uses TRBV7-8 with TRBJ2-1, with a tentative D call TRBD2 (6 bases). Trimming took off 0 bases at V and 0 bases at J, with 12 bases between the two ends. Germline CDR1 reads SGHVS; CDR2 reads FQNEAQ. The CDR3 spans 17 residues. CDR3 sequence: CASSLAGGASSYNEQFF. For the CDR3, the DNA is TGTGCCAGCAGCTTAGCAGGCGGGGCGAGCTCCTACAATGAGCAGTTCTTC.

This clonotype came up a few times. CDR3 loop: CATSDLDRGRHEAFF. The CDR3 DNA follows: TGTGCCACCAGTGACTTAGACAGGGGAAGGCATGAAGCTTTCTTT. The chain joins TRBV24-1 to TRBJ1-1; TRBD1 matches at 8 bases. Germline CDR1 and CDR2: KGHDR and SFDVKD. This CDR3 is 15 amino acids long. The J segment lost 7 bases and the V segment lost 4 bases, leaving 10 bases of the junction unmatched.

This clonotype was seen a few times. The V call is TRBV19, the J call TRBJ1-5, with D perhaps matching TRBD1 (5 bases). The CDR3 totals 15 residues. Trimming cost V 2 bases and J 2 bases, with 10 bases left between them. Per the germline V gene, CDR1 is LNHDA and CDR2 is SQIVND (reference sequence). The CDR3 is CASSIRDPGNQPQHF. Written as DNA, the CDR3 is TGTGCCAGTAGTATACGGGACCCAGGCAATCAGCCCCAGCATTTT.

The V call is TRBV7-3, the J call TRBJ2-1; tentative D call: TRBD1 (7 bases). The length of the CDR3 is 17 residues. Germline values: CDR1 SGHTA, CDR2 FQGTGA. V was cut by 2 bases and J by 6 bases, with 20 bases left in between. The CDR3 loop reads CASSLFPGAGGGNEQFF. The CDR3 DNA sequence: TGTGCCAGCAGCTTATTCCCCGGGGCAGGGGGAGGCAATGAGCAGTTCTTC.

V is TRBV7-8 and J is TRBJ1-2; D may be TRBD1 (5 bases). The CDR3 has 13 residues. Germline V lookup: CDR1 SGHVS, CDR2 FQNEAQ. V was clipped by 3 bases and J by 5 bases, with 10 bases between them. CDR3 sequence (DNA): TGTGCCAGCAGCTTTCAGGGTATTTATGGCTACACCTTC. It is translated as CASSFQGIYGYTF.

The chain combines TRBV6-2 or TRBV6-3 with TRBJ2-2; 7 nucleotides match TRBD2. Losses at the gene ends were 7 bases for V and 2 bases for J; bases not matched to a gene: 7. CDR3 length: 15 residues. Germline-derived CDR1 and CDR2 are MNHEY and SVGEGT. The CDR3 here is CASNPSGSNTGELFF. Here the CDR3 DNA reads TGTGCCAGCAACCCTAGCGGATCCAACACCGGGGAGCTGTTTTTT.

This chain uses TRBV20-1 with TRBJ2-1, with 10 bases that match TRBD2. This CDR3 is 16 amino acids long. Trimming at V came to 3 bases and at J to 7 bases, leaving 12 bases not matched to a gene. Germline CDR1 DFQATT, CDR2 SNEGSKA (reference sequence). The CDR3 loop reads CSASDPGLASGNEQFF. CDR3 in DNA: TGCAGTGCTAGTGATCCGGGACTAGCGAGTGGAAATGAGCAGTTCTTC.

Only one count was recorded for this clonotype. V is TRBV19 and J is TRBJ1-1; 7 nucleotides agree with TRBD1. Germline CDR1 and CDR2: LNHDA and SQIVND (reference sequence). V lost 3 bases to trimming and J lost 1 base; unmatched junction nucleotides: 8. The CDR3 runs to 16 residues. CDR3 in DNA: TGTGCCAGTAGTATGAACCGGGACAGACCGAACACTGAAGCTTTCTTT. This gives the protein CASSMNRDRPNTEAFF.

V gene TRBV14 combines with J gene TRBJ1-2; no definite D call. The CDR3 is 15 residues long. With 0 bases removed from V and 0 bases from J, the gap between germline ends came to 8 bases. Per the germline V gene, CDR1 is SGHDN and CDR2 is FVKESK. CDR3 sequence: CASSQELTSNYGYTF. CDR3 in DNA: TGTGCCAGCAGCCAAGAACTGACGTCTAACTATGGCTACACCTTC. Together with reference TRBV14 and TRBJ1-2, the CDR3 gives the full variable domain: EAGVTQFPSHSVIEKGQTVTLRCDPISGHDNLYWYRRVMGKEIKFLLHFVKESKQDESGMPNNRFLAERTGGTYSTLKVQPAELEDSGVYFCASSQELTSNYGYTFGSGTRLTVV.

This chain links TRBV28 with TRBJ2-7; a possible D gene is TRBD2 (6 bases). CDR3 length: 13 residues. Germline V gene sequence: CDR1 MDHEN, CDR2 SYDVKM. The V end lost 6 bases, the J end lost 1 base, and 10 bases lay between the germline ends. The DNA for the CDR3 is TGTGCCAGCAGGACCGGAGGGTCCTACGAGCAGTACTTC. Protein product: CASRTGGSYEQYF.

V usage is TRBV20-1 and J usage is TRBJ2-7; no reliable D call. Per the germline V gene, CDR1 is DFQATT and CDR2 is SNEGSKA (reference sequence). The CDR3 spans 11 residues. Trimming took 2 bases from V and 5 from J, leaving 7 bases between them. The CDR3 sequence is CSARIGDEQYF. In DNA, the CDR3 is TGCAGTGCTAGAATCGGTGACGAGCAGTACTTC.

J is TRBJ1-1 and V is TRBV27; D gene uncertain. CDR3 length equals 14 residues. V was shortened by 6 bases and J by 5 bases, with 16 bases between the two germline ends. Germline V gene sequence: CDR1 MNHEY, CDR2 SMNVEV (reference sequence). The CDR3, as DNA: TGTGCCAGCAGCCGGAACCCCGTAGGGACTGAAGCTTTCTTT. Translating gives CASSRNPVGTEAFF.

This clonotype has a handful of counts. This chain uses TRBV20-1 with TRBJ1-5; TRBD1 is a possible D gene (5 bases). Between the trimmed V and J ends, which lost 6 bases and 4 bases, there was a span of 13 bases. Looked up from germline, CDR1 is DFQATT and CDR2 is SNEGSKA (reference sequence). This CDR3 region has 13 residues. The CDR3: CSAGEQLNQPQHF. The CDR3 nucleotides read TGCAGTGCGGGGGAACAGCTAAATCAGCCCCAGCATTTT.

CDR3 bases: TGTGCCACCATCGGCCCGGGCCCCTCTGGAAACACCATATATTTT. It is translated as CATIGPGPSGNTIYF. The rearrangement links TRBV24-1 to TRBJ1-3; D not certain. With 8 bases removed from V and 0 bases from J, the gap between germline ends came to 13 bases. Germline V gene sequence: CDR1 KGHDR, CDR2 SFDVKD. This CDR3 has 15 residues.

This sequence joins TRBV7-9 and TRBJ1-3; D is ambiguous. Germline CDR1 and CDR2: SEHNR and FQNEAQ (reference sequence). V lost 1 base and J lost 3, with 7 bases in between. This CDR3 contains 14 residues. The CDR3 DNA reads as TGTGCCAGCAGCTTAGAGGGTTATGGAAACACCATATATTTT. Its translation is CASSLEGYGNTIYF.

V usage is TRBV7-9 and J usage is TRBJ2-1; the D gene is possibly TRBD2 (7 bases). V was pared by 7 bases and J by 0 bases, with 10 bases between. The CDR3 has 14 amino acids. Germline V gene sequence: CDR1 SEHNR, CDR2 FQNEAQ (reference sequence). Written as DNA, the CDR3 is TGTGCCAGCATTAGGGGGGGCTCCTACAATGAGCAGTTCTTC. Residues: CASIRGGSYNEQFF.

This CDR3 is CASSIPRGLGEQFF. CDR3 coding DNA: TGTGCCAGTAGTATACCCAGGGGCTTGGGTGAGCAGTTCTTC. The chain couples TRBV19 to TRBJ2-1; D perhaps matches TRBD1 (6 bases). The CDR3 length is 14 residues. Germline CDR1 is LNHDA and CDR2 is SQIVND (reference sequence). V was pared by 2 bases and J by 9 bases, with 14 bases between.

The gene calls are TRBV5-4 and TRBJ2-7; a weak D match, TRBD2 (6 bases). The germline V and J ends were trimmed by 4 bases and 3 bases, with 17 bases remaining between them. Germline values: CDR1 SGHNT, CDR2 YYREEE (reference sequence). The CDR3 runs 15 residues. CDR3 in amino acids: CASSTNSRESYEQYF. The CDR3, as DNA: TGTGCCAGCAGCACCAACTCACGGGAGAGCTACGAGCAGTACTTC. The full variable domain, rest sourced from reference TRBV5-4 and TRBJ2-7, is ETGVTQSPTHLIKTRGQQVTLRCSSQSGHNTVSWYQQALGQGPQFIFQYYREEENGRGNFPPRFSGLQFPNYSSELNVNALELDDSALYLCASSTNSRESYEQYFGPGTRLTVT.

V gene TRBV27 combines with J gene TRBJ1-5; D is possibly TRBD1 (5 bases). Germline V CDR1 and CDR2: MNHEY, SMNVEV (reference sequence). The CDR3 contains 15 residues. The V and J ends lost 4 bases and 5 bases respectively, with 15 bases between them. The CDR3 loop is CASSSSSRVDQPQHF. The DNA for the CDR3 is TGTGCCAGCAGTTCGTCCTCCAGGGTGGATCAGCCCCAGCATTTT.

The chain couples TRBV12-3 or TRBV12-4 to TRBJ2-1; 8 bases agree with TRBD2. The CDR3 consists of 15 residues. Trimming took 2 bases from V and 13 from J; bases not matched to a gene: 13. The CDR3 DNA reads TGTGCCAGCAGTTTACTGGGGGGGCTAGCGGGCGAACAGTTCTTC. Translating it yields CASSLLGGLAGEQFF.

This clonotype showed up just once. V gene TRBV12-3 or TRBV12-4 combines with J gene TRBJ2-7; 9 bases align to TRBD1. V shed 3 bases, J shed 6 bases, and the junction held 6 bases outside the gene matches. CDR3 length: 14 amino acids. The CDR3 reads CASSFRTGVFEQYF. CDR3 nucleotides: TGTGCCAGCAGTTTTAGGACAGGGGTTTTCGAGCAGTACTTC.